Following are 26 T cell receptor beta chains from one sample sequenced in a study of blood T cell repertoires in COVID-19. Method: immunoSEQ multiplex PCR; TCRdb's copy keeps in-frame clones and lacks some. The data contain 150,000 to 200,000 clones, around 89% of them singletons. Sample: peripheral blood. The receptors shown here come from a human donor in a cohort sampled during active COVID-19.

The rearrangement uses TRBV18 and TRBJ2-7, with D maybe TRBD2 (5 bases). Trimming pared 8 bases from V and 0 bases from J, leaving 11 bases between. Germline CDR1 and CDR2: KGHSH and LQKENI. CDR3 length: 13 amino acids. In nucleotides, the CDR3 is TGTGCCAGCACTCCAGGAGGCTCCTACGAGCAGTACTTC. This encodes CASTPGGSYEQYF. Supplemented by reference TRBV18 and TRBJ2-7, the full variable domain reads NAGVMQNPRHLVRRRGQEARLRCSPMKGHSHVYWYRQLPEEGLKFMVYLQKENIIDESGMPKERFSAEFPKEGPSILRIQQVVRGDSAAYFCASTPGGSYEQYFGPGTRLTVT.

V usage is TRBV5-6 and J usage is TRBJ2-7; TRBD1 matches at 7 bases. Germline V lookup: CDR1 SGHDT, CDR2 YYEEEE. The CDR3 is made up of 19 amino acids. The V and J ends lost 4 bases and 3 bases, in that order; junction bases with no gene match: 22. The CDR3 nucleotides are TGTGCCAGCAGCAAAGGGACAGCTGGACCCCGTACTACCTTCTACGAGCAGTACTTC. Translated: CASSKGTAGPRTTFYEQYF. Combining the CDR3 with reference TRBV5-6 and TRBJ2-7 gives the whole variable domain DAGVTQSPTHLIKTRGQQVTLRCSPKSGHDTVSWYQQALGQGPQFIFQYYEEEERQRGNFPDRFSGHQFPNYSSELNVNALLLGDSALYLCASSKGTAGPRTTFYEQYFGPGTRLTVT.

This rearrangement joins TRBV5-1 to TRBJ2-2; D not certain. The CDR3 has 15 residues. Germline V gene data show CDR1 as SGHRS and CDR2 as YFSETQ. Trimming pared 2 bases from V and 0 bases from J, leaving 8 bases between. In DNA form, the CDR3 reads TGCGCCAGCAGCTTTGCCCAGACGAACACCGGGGAGCTGTTTTTT. Amino acid sequence: CASSFAQTNTGELFF.

This clone was recorded only once. The rearrangement joins TRBV9 to TRBJ1-2; perhaps TRBD1 as D (6 bases). Trimming took 0 bases from V and 2 from J, leaving 20 bases between them. The CDR3 length is 18 residues. The germline V gene has CDR1 SGDLS and CDR2 YYNGEE. The CDR3 sequence is CASSVADRLIIQNYGYTF. The CDR3 region has the DNA TGTGCCAGCAGCGTAGCCGACAGGCTAATAATACAAAACTATGGCTACACCTTC.

CDR3 nucleotides: TGTGCCAGCAGCCTCGACAGGAGCTCCTACGAGCAGTACTTC. This translates into CASSLDRSSYEQYF. The rearrangement links TRBV7-9 to TRBJ2-7; TRBD1 is a possible D gene (6 bases). The CDR3 runs to 14 residues. Trimming removed 5 bases at V and 0 bases at J, with 11 bases between. Germline CDR1 reads SEHNR; CDR2 reads FQNEAQ (reference sequence).

The chain couples TRBV7-9 to TRBJ1-4; D is ambiguous. This CDR3 has 14 amino acids. V was clipped by 5 bases and J by 8 bases, with 15 bases between them. From germline, CDR1 is SEHNR and CDR2 FQNEAQ (reference sequence). The CDR3 bases are TGTGCCAGCAGCCCACCGAACGAGGGCGAAAAACTGTTTTTT. Translating gives CASSPPNEGEKLFF.

This chain links TRBV27 with TRBJ1-1; D is uncertain. The CDR3 contains 16 residues. Trimming left V 5 bases short and J 10 bases short, with 26 bases between. Germline assignment: CDR1 MNHEY and CDR2 SMNVEV (reference sequence). The CDR3 region is CASSPTGFNWGKRAFF. The CDR3 DNA reads TGTGCCAGCAGTCCCACGGGATTCAATTGGGGTAAGAGAGCTTTCTTT.

This rearrangement joins TRBV20-1 to TRBJ2-3, with no clear D. V lost 3 bases, J lost 2 bases, and 12 bases lay in between. Germline CDR1 DFQATT, CDR2 SNEGSKA (reference sequence). CDR3 length equals 14 residues. The CDR3 spells CSASERVDTDTQYF. The CDR3 nucleotides are TGCAGTGCTAGTGAGCGCGTAGACACAGATACGCAGTATTTT.

The chain carries TRBV5-1 and TRBJ2-7; possible D gene TRBD2, 6 bases. V was trimmed by 0 bases and J by 7 bases, leaving 8 bases between them. CDR3 size: 12 residues. From germline, CDR1 is SGHRS and CDR2 YFSETQ. The CDR3 nucleotides read TGCGCCAGCAGCTTGGAGGAGGGGGAGCAGTACTTC. Protein product: CASSLEEGEQYF.

This chain links TRBV5-1 with TRBJ2-7; possibly TRBD1 for D (8 bases). V was shortened by 5 bases and J by 3 bases, with 18 bases between the two germline ends. The CDR3 sequence is 15 residues long. Germline V lookup: CDR1 SGHRS, CDR2 YFSETQ. This chain's CDR3 is CASRRGTGSVYEQYF. DNA of the CDR3: TGCGCCAGCAGGCGGGGGACAGGCTCTGTCTACGAGCAGTACTTC.

In this sample, this clone turned up a few times. Here the CDR3 reads CALLRLAQNQETQYF. The CDR3 DNA is TGTGCCCTCCTTCGACTAGCACAAAACCAAGAGACCCAGTACTTC. V is TRBV10-3 and J is TRBJ2-5, with 7 bases lining up with TRBD2. The CDR3 is 15 residues long. CDR1 and CDR2 from the germline V gene are ENHRY and SYGVKD. Trimming cost V 11 bases and J 0 bases; bases outside gene matches: 12.

This clone was detected only a few times. This chain joins TRBV12-3 or TRBV12-4 and TRBJ2-4, with 8 bases that match TRBD1. The CDR3 covers 13 residues. The J segment lost 6 bases and the V segment lost 7 bases, leaving 5 bases of the junction unmatched. The CDR3 DNA reads TGTGCCAGCACCCTACAGGGGGGAAACATTCAGTACTTC. Translated, it gives CASTLQGGNIQYF.

The genes are TRBV6-5 and TRBJ2-6; maybe TRBD1 (7 bases). Germline V gives CDR1 MNHEY, CDR2 SVGAGI. This CDR3 has 15 amino acids. V lost 10 bases to trimming and J lost 0 bases, with 13 bases between them. The CDR3 reads CAISGGYSGANVLTF. CDR3 nucleotide sequence: TGTGCCATCTCAGGGGGGTACTCTGGGGCCAACGTCCTGACTTTC.

This clone is a singleton in its sample. The J gene is TRBJ2-1, the V gene TRBV11-3; 7 nucleotides line up with TRBD2. Looked up from germline, CDR1 is SGHNT and CDR2 is YENEEA. This CDR3 region has 15 residues. Trimming took 3 bases from V and 8 from J; bases not matched to a gene: 10. CDR3 coding DNA: TGTGCCAGCAGCTTTAGCGGGCAAACGATGGATGAGCAGTTCTTC. As protein: CASSFSGQTMDEQFF.

CDR3 amino acids: CASSLGQKTQETQYF. CDR3 DNA sequence: TGTGCCAGCAGCTTAGGACAGAAGACCCAAGAGACCCAGTACTTC. The chain combines TRBV11-2 with TRBJ2-5, with D maybe TRBD1 (5 bases). Per germline, CDR1 SGHAT and CDR2 FQNNGV. The CDR3 has 15 residues. V was clipped by 1 base and J by 1 base, with 10 bases between them. The full variable domain, completed using reference TRBV11-2 and TRBJ2-5, is EAGVAQSPRYKIIEKRQSVAFWCNPISGHATLYWYQQILGQGPKLLIQFQNNGVVDDSQLPKDRFSAERLKGVDSTLKIQPAKLEDSAVYLCASSLGQKTQETQYFGPGTRLLVL.

The chain couples TRBV7-2 to TRBJ1-5; no firm D call. Germline V CDR1 and CDR2: SGHTA, FQGNSA. V was shortened by 0 bases and J by 4 bases, with 7 bases between the two germline ends. The CDR3 has 14 residues. The CDR3 DNA sequence: TGTGCCAGCAGCTTAGCTTTGGCTAATCAGCCCCAGCATTTT. This sequence encodes CASSLALANQPQHF.

The rearrangement joins TRBV6-2 or TRBV6-3 to TRBJ1-2; TRBD1 matches at 7 bases. The CDR3 loop spans 13 amino acids. Germline loops: CDR1 MNHEY, CDR2 SVGEGT. The V gene end was trimmed by 4 bases and the J gene end by 4 bases; junction bases not matched to a gene: 3. The CDR3: CASSSDRAYGYTF. CDR3 nucleotide sequence: TGTGCCAGCAGTTCAGACAGGGCCTATGGCTACACCTTC.

This chain uses TRBV7-2 with TRBJ1-1, with 10 bases lining up with TRBD1. The V gene's germline CDR1 is SGHTA and CDR2 FQGNSA. V lost 5 bases to trimming and J lost 6 bases; unmatched junction nucleotides: 9. The CDR3 is made up of 15 amino acids. CDR3 bases: TGTGCCAGCAGCCAAAGACAGGGGGCGCGCGCTGAAGCTTTCTTT. Translated: CASSQRQGARAEAFF.

The DNA for the CDR3 is TGCGCCAGCAGCCATGCAGGGGGGAGCTCTGGGGCCAACGTCCTGACTTTC. It specifies CASSHAGGSSGANVLTF. The chain links TRBV4-3 to TRBJ2-6, with a tentative D call TRBD1 (7 bases). The CDR3 contains 17 residues. The germline V gene has CDR1 LGHNA and CDR2 YSLEER. The V end lost 3 bases, the J end lost 0 bases, and 12 bases lay between the germline ends.

This clone showed up just once. The chain is built from TRBV14 and TRBJ1-6; 7 bases map to TRBD1. Trimming cost V 3 bases and J 5 bases; bases outside gene matches: 25. CDR1 SGHDN and CDR2 FVKESK come from the germline V gene. This CDR3 comprises 22 residues. The CDR3 bases are TGTGCCAGCAGCCAGGGCTGGGGCGTAACAGGGGCGAATTTAATCAATAATTCACCCCTCCACTTT. Residues: CASSQGWGVTGANLINNSPLHF.

J is TRBJ1-2 and V is TRBV30, with D hard to call. The CDR3 runs 11 residues. Germline lookup yields CDR1 GTSNPN and CDR2 SVGIG (reference sequence). V was clipped by 4 bases and J by 7 bases, with 10 bases between them. The CDR3 here is CAWTRTGGYTF. CDR3 DNA sequence: TGTGCCTGGACCAGGACTGGTGGCTACACCTTC. Full variable domain (rest looked up from reference TRBV30 and TRBJ1-2): SQTIHQWPATLVQPVGSPLSLECTVEGTSNPNLYWYRQAAGRGLQLLFYSVGIGQISSEVPQNLSASRPQDRQFILSSKKLLLSDSGFYLCAWTRTGGYTFGSGTRLTVV.

This rearrangement joins TRBV3-1 (or the pseudogene TRBV3-2) to TRBJ1-6; D remains ambiguous. Germline CDR1 LGHDT, CDR2 YNNKEL (reference sequence). Trimming removed 0 bases from V and 6 bases from J, with 6 bases in between. CDR3 length equals 14 residues. CDR3 residues: CASSQDPSNSPLHF. Here the CDR3 DNA reads TGTGCCAGCAGCCAAGATCCGAGTAATTCACCCCTCCACTTT.

The rearrangement joins TRBV5-1 to TRBJ2-5, with D possibly being TRBD1 (6 bases). Germline CDR1 reads SGHRS; CDR2 reads YFSETQ. The CDR3 length is 14 residues. The ends were cut back, 4 bases at V and 4 bases at J, with 14 bases in the middle. CDR3 sequence: CASSPPTQGETQYF. The CDR3 region has the DNA TGCGCCAGCAGCCCACCCACACAGGGAGAGACCCAGTACTTC.

The chain employs TRBV28 and TRBJ2-7, with 8 bases identical to TRBD2. The germline gives CDR1 MDHEN, CDR2 SYDVKM. The CDR3 is 15 residues long. Germline trimming cut 3 bases from V and 7 bases from J; bases unmatched to any gene: 11. The CDR3 reads CASSFAGGAIAEQYF. CDR3 DNA sequence: TGTGCCAGCAGTTTCGCGGGAGGTGCGATTGCGGAGCAGTACTTC.

In DNA, the CDR3 is TGCGCCAGCAGCTTGGAGCAACCGGGACAGGGGGTCGCGAACACTGAAGCTTTCTTT. Its translation: CASSLEQPGQGVANTEAFF. The chain carries TRBV5-1 and TRBJ1-1; TRBD1 matches 11 bases. The CDR3 covers 19 residues. CDR1 SGHRS and CDR2 YFSETQ come from the germline V gene. The V gene end was trimmed by 0 bases and the J gene end by 1 base; junction bases not matched to a gene: 11.

The chain couples TRBV7-9 to TRBJ2-3; TRBD2 might be the D (6 bases). CDR1 is SEHNR and CDR2 is FQNEAQ in the germline V gene (reference sequence). This CDR3 comprises 15 residues. V lost 7 bases, J lost 4 bases, and 18 bases lay in between. Written as DNA, the CDR3 is TGTGCCAGCACCTCTGTGGGGGGTTGGTCAGATACGCAGTATTTT. It translates to CASTSVGGWSDTQYF.